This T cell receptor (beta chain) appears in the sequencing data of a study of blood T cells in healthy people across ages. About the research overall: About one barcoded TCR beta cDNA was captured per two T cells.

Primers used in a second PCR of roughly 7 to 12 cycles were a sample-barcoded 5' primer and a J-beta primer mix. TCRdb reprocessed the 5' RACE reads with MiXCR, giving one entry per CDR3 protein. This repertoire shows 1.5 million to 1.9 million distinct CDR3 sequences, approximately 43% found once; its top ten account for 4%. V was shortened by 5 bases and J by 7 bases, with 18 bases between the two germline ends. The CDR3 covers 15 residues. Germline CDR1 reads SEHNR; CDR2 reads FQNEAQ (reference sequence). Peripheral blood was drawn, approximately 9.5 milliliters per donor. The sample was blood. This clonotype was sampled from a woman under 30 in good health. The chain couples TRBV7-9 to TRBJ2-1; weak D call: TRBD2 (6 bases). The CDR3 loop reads CASSNRGRGFNEQFF. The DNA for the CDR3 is TGTGCCAGCAGCAACCGAGGGCGGGGTTTTAATGAGCAGTTCTTC.